This T cell receptor beta chain was retrieved from a study of Ad26.COV2.S vaccination and SARS-CoV-2 variants (dated by TCRdb to the early 2020s). Regarding the research as a whole: Donors in the vaccine arm were drawn from COV1001, a multicentre, randomized, double-blind, placebo-controlled phase I-IIa trial testing Ad26.COV2.S in healthy adults. The TCR-sequenced set comprised about 30 samples: around 20 Ad26.COV2.S vaccine recipients, 5 placebo recipients and 8 SARS-CoV-2 convalescent individuals. Sequencing of the TCRbeta repertoire served to evaluate the specificity and breadth of SARS-CoV-2-reactive T cell receptors following Ad26.COV2.S vaccination. Participants in the trial were split at random into five groups of five each, receiving low-dose or high-dose Ad26.COV2.S once or twice, or else placebo on both occasions. Ad26.COV2.S was administered intramuscularly at 5 x 10^10 or 1 x 10^11 viral particles, either as a single shot or as two shots given 56 days apart. Blinding of investigators to trial group allocation was maintained during experiments and outcome assessment. Here is what the overall study found, with its caveats: Compared with placebo recipients, Ad26.COV2.S recipients showed higher spike-specific TCR breadth (P = 0.0014). The study lacked the statistical power to compare responses across vaccine doses or regimens. After vaccination, substantial breadth of spike-specific CD8+ and CD4+ T cell responses was reported. Vaccine and placebo recipients had comparable non-spike TCR breadth, which fits with the vaccine containing only spike. The authors noted that total T cell responses may have been underestimated by the TCR breadth and depth analyses.

The immunoSEQ Assay was used to sequence TCRbeta CDR3 regions. After extraction, genomic DNA underwent amplification by bias-controlled multiplex PCR, followed by high-throughput sequencing. On the authors' methods: To quantify the absolute abundance of every unique TCRbeta CDR3 region, sequences were collapsed and filtered. Usable DNA was measured by amplifying reference genes present in all nucleated cells, and TCRbeta template counts were normalized to that usable DNA to estimate T cell fraction. Repertoire TCRs were annotated as SARS-CoV-2-specific when V gene, CDR3 amino acid sequence and J gene were exactly matched to a known reactive TCR set. The reference SARS-CoV-2 TCR set came from MIRA and was filtered for enrichment in COVID-19-positive ImmuneCODE repertoires, removing public or cross-reactive TCRs. Based on the MIRA antigens, annotated TCRs were further analysed at the level of specific ORF or position within ORF. Breadth was defined as annotated unique rearrangements over total unique productive rearrangements; depth was the summed frequency of those rearrangements. TCR breadth was compared between groups using two-sided Wilcoxon rank-sum tests. TCRdb holds this immuneACCESS table with in-frame rearrangements only. Some clones are missing; in checked studies, unresolved V genes explain under half, and the rest has no known cause. V, J and clone size are taken as reported in that table, and D and trimming were inferred from the DNA itself. Here the sample has around 450,000 clones; approximately 92% occur a single time. Around 2.6% of the sample belongs to the ten largest clones.

Remarks on this clone: The target of this receptor is not known. Per-nucleotide qualities are absent, and no much larger clonotype sits a single base away.

Read against the paper, the sample's treatment or condition label means: around 19 received Ad26.COV2.S at low or high dose, single or two shots; about 5 received placebo; per-sample allocation not given. For vaccine and placebo recipients, repertoires were sequenced using samples collected on day 63 after the first injection. Cohort 1b enrolled about 25 adults aged 18-55 years at a single site in Boston, USA, between 29 July and 7 August 2020. Ad26.COV2.S was a replication-incompetent adenovirus type 26 vector that expressed a prefusion-stabilized SARS-CoV-2 spike protein derived from the original Wuhan strain. A distance of 18 bases separates the germline ends of V and J, which lose 3 bases and 6 bases respectively. CDR1 and CDR2, looked up from the germline V gene (reference sequence), are LNHDA and SQIVND. Taken from cysteine to phenylalanine, the CDR3 has 16 residues. Only the CDR3 portion is preserved as DNA: 48 bases, with reading frame beginning at the first base.

The receptor's source is a person aged 18-65 years who received the Ad26.COV2.S COVID-19 vaccine or a placebo. Recombination linked TRBV19 to TRBJ1-5, with no D gene named confidently. This material consisted of peripheral blood, taken in a trial of Ad26.COV2.S vaccine versus placebo. The DNA sequence is as follows: TGTGCCAGTAGTATGGGATTAGCCCGGGTTGGTCAGCCCCAGCATTTT. This sequence encodes CASSMGLARVGQPQHF.